These T cell receptor beta chains were read from a single sample in a study of cytomegalovirus exposure and HLA in healthy donors. The repertoire was sequenced with immunoSEQ multiplex PCR; TCRdb's copy has only in-frame clones and lacks some. The sample holds some 240,000 clones, 87% seen once. The sequencing input was PBMCs. The source of these receptors is a woman under 30 in good health and CMV-seropositive. The CDR3 runs from the conserved cysteine through the conserved F or W. D genes are given only for firm matches. Some rows mark clone size as missing; the rest say once, few, many or name a class of expanded clone.

clone_size: few; d_call: TRBD1; j_call: TRBJ1-5; v_call: TRBV13; cdr3_length: 14; cdr3_nt: TGTGCCAGCAGCTTAGGCAGGGGGGATCAGCCCCAGCATTTT; cdr3_aa: CASSLGRGDQPQHF
clone_size: NA; d_call: NA; j_call: TRBJ1-5; v_call: TRBV28; cdr3_length: 13; cdr3_nt: TGTGCCAGCAGGCAAAGGGGAAATCAGCCCCAGCATTTT; cdr3_aa: CASRQRGNQPQHF
clone_size: once; d_call: TRBD1; j_call: TRBJ2-7; v_call: TRBV6-5; cdr3_length: 11; cdr3_nt: TGTGCCACCCGAACAGGGGCCGAGCAGTACTTC; cdr3_aa: CATRTGAEQYF
clone_size: NA; d_call: NA; j_call: TRBJ1-1; v_call: TRBV4-2; cdr3_length: 14; cdr3_nt: TGTGCCAGCAGCCAAGATCGGGGGGACACTGAAGCTTTCTTT; cdr3_aa: CASSQDRGDTEAFF
clone_size: NA; d_call: NA; j_call: TRBJ2-5; v_call: TRBV28; cdr3_length: 13; cdr3_nt: TGTGCCAGCAGAATATCCGAACTAGAGACCCAGTACTTC; cdr3_aa: CASRISELETQYF
clone_size: NA; d_call: TRBD1; j_call: TRBJ1-3; v_call: TRBV27; cdr3_length: 15; cdr3_nt: TGTGCCAGCAGTGTCGACAGGGGGAACGGAAACACCATATATTTT; cdr3_aa: CASSVDRGNGNTIYF
clone_size: NA; d_call: NA; j_call: TRBJ1-1; v_call: TRBV2; cdr3_length: 15; cdr3_nt: TGTGCCAGCAGTGAAGCCCCGGAGGTCGTCACGGGAGCTTTCTTT; cdr3_aa: CASSEAPEVVTGAFF
clone_size: NA; d_call: TRBD1; j_call: TRBJ1-1; v_call: TRBV27; cdr3_length: 16; cdr3_nt: TGTGCCAGCAGTCCCCGGGACAGGGTTTTGAACACTGAAGCTTTCTTT; cdr3_aa: CASSPRDRVLNTEAFF
clone_size: once; d_call: NA; j_call: TRBJ2-4; v_call: TRBV2; cdr3_length: 17; cdr3_nt: TGTGCCAGCAGTGAGAGAGTCGTTGGGCAGCAAAAAAACATTCAGTACTTC; cdr3_aa: CASSERVVGQQKNIQYF
clone_size: NA; d_call: TRBD1; j_call: TRBJ2-1; v_call: TRBV6-5; cdr3_length: 15; cdr3_nt: TGTGCCAGCAGTTACTCGCGACAGGGGGCAGATGAGCAGTTCTTC; cdr3_aa: CASSYSRQGADEQFF
clone_size: NA; d_call: TRBD1; j_call: TRBJ2-1; v_call: TRBV6-1; cdr3_length: 14; cdr3_nt: TGTGCCAGCAGTATCAACAGGGGAGTCAATGAGCAGTTCTTC; cdr3_aa: CASSINRGVNEQFF
clone_size: NA; d_call: TRBD1; j_call: TRBJ1-1; v_call: TRBV2; cdr3_length: 14; cdr3_nt: TGTGCCAGCAGCCGGGGACAGGGGAACACTGAAGCTTTCTTT; cdr3_aa: CASSRGQGNTEAFF
clone_size: NA; d_call: NA; j_call: TRBJ1-1; v_call: TRBV29-1; cdr3_length: 13; cdr3_nt: TGCAGCGTTGGGGCTCAGATCAACACTGAAGCTTTCTTT; cdr3_aa: CSVGAQINTEAFF
clone_size: NA; d_call: TRBD2; j_call: TRBJ2-7; v_call: TRBV2; cdr3_length: 16; cdr3_nt: TGTGCCAGCAGTGCTATGCTAGCGGGAGGCTCCTACGAGCAGTACTTC; cdr3_aa: CASSAMLAGGSYEQYF
clone_size: NA; d_call: NA; j_call: TRBJ1-1; v_call: TRBV28; cdr3_length: 16; cdr3_nt: TGTGCCAGCAGTTTATCCCCCCAGGCGGGGAACACTGAAGCTTTCTTT; cdr3_aa: CASSLSPQAGNTEAFF
clone_size: NA; d_call: TRBD1; j_call: TRBJ1-2; v_call: TRBV18; cdr3_length: 15; cdr3_nt: TGTGCCAGCTCACTTTGGACAGGGGGCGACTATGGCTACACCTTC; cdr3_aa: CASSLWTGGDYGYTF
clone_size: few; d_call: TRBD2; j_call: TRBJ2-1; v_call: TRBV5-1; cdr3_length: 15; cdr3_nt: TGCGCCAGCAGCTTGGCTTTAGCGGGAGCGAATGAGCAGTTCTTC; cdr3_aa: CASSLALAGANEQFF
clone_size: NA; d_call: NA; j_call: TRBJ2-2; v_call: TRBV16; cdr3_length: 17; cdr3_nt: TGTGCCAGCAGCCAATCGAGGGTCACTATGAACACCGGGGAGCTGTTTTTT; cdr3_aa: CASSQSRVTMNTGELFF
clone_size: NA; d_call: NA; j_call: TRBJ2-7; v_call: TRBV15; cdr3_length: 14; cdr3_nt: TGTGCCACCAGCAGAGATGGCAGGGGTTACGAGCAGTACTTC; cdr3_aa: CATSRDGRGYEQYF
clone_size: NA; d_call: NA; j_call: TRBJ2-7; v_call: TRBV27; cdr3_length: 14; cdr3_nt: TGTGCCAGCAGCACACAAGGAGGTTCGTCCGAGCAGTACTTC; cdr3_aa: CASSTQGGSSEQYF
clone_size: NA; d_call: NA; j_call: TRBJ1-2; v_call: TRBV7-9; cdr3_length: 15; cdr3_nt: TGTGCCAGCAGCTCTCCCGAGGAGGGGGGGAATGGCTACACCTTC; cdr3_aa: CASSSPEEGGNGYTF
clone_size: NA; d_call: NA; j_call: TRBJ2-5; v_call: TRBV2; cdr3_length: 15; cdr3_nt: TGTGCCAGCAGGGACCGAGGTAGGGAGAAGGAGACCCAGTACTTC; cdr3_aa: CASRDRGREKETQYF
clone_size: NA; d_call: TRBD2; j_call: TRBJ2-1; v_call: TRBV4-1; cdr3_length: 17; cdr3_nt: TGCGCCAGCAGCCCAAGGGAACTAGCGGGAGTCGACAATGAGCAGTTCTTC; cdr3_aa: CASSPRELAGVDNEQFF
clone_size: once; d_call: TRBD2; j_call: TRBJ2-1; v_call: TRBV4-1; cdr3_length: 14; cdr3_nt: TGCGCCAGCAGCCAAGTCGGGGGGGGTGATGAGCAGTTCTTC; cdr3_aa: CASSQVGGGDEQFF
clone_size: NA; d_call: TRBD2; j_call: TRBJ2-1; v_call: TRBV28; cdr3_length: 19; cdr3_nt: TGTGCCAGCAGTTTTCCCGGGACTAGCGGGAGGAGCTCCTACAATGAGCAGTTCTTC; cdr3_aa: CASSFPGTSGRSSYNEQFF
clone_size: NA; d_call: NA; j_call: TRBJ2-7; v_call: TRBV10-2; cdr3_length: 13; cdr3_nt: TGCGCCAGCGCAAGGGGCGGTTTCTACGAGCAGTACTTC; cdr3_aa: CASARGGFYEQYF
clone_size: NA; d_call: TRBD1; j_call: TRBJ1-2; v_call: TRBV28; cdr3_length: 16; cdr3_nt: TGTGCCAGCAGTTTAAGGGCCTTGCAGGGGGCAGAAAACTACACCTTC; cdr3_aa: CASSLRALQGAENYTF
clone_size: NA; d_call: TRBD1; j_call: TRBJ2-7; v_call: TRBV5-1; cdr3_length: 17; cdr3_nt: TGCGCCAGCAGCTTAACCTTAGGTAGACAGGGAGAATACGAGCAGTACTTC; cdr3_aa: CASSLTLGRQGEYEQYF
clone_size: NA; d_call: NA; j_call: TRBJ1-1; v_call: TRBV12-5; cdr3_length: 14; cdr3_nt: TGTGCTAGTGGTTTGTCAGGGTTCAACACTGAAGCTTTCTTT; cdr3_aa: CASGLSGFNTEAFF
clone_size: NA; d_call: TRBD2; j_call: TRBJ2-7; v_call: TRBV4-2; cdr3_length: 17; cdr3_nt: TGTGCCAGCAGCCAAGAAGTCTCTAGCGGGAGTCTCTACGAGCAGTACTTC; cdr3_aa: CASSQEVSSGSLYEQYF
clone_size: NA; d_call: NA; j_call: TRBJ2-5; v_call: TRBV18; cdr3_length: 12; cdr3_nt: TGTGCCAGCTCTCGAGAGAGGGAGACCCAGTACTTC; cdr3_aa: CASSRERETQYF
clone_size: NA; d_call: TRBD1; j_call: TRBJ2-3; v_call: TRBV19; cdr3_length: 14; cdr3_nt: TGTGCCAGTAGCGGGACAGGGGGCACAGATACGCAGTATTTT; cdr3_aa: CASSGTGGTDTQYF
clone_size: NA; d_call: NA; j_call: TRBJ1-1; v_call: TRBV11-2; cdr3_length: 16; cdr3_nt: TGTGCCAGCAGCTTAGCGAACCTCGGGAGCCCCACTGAAGCTTTCTTT; cdr3_aa: CASSLANLGSPTEAFF
clone_size: NA; d_call: TRBD1; j_call: TRBJ2-1; v_call: TRBV5-5; cdr3_length: 15; cdr3_nt: TGTGCCAGCAGCTCCCGGGACAGCTCTTACAATGAGCAGTTCTTC; cdr3_aa: CASSSRDSSYNEQFF
clone_size: NA; d_call: NA; j_call: TRBJ2-3; v_call: TRBV6-1; cdr3_length: 15; cdr3_nt: TGTGCCAGCAGTGACTTGGACGGGGTCACAGATACGCAGTATTTT; cdr3_aa: CASSDLDGVTDTQYF
clone_size: NA; d_call: TRBD1; j_call: TRBJ1-1; v_call: TRBV6-5; cdr3_length: 13; cdr3_nt: TGTGCCAGCAGCAGCGACAGGGACACTGAAGCTTTCTTT; cdr3_aa: CASSSDRDTEAFF
clone_size: NA; d_call: NA; j_call: TRBJ1-2; v_call: TRBV5-1; cdr3_length: 15; cdr3_nt: TGCGCCAGCAGCTCGTCCTCACAGGGAGTAGGTGGCTACACCTTC; cdr3_aa: CASSSSSQGVGGYTF
clone_size: NA; d_call: NA; j_call: TRBJ1-5; v_call: TRBV2; cdr3_length: 13; cdr3_nt: TGTGCCAGCACGGGGGGGACTTATCAGCCCCAGCATTTT; cdr3_aa: CASTGGTYQPQHF
clone_size: NA; d_call: TRBD2; j_call: TRBJ2-7; v_call: TRBV6-1; cdr3_length: 17; cdr3_nt: TGTGCCAGCAGTGATCAGGGGACTAGAAGGAACCCCTACGAGCAGTACTTC; cdr3_aa: CASSDQGTRRNPYEQYF
clone_size: few; d_call: NA; j_call: TRBJ2-7; v_call: TRBV5-1; cdr3_length: 11; cdr3_nt: TGCGCCAGCAGCGCCCAGGGGGAGCAGTACTTC; cdr3_aa: CASSAQGEQYF
clone_size: NA; d_call: TRBD2; j_call: TRBJ2-1; v_call: TRBV18; cdr3_length: 16; cdr3_nt: TGTGCCAGCTCACCTTTCGGACTAGTGGATTACAATGAGCAGTTCTTC; cdr3_aa: CASSPFGLVDYNEQFF
clone_size: NA; d_call: NA; j_call: TRBJ1-5; v_call: TRBV4-1; cdr3_length: 15; cdr3_nt: TGCGCCAGCAGCCAAGCGTTACAGGGAGATCAGCCCCAGCATTTT; cdr3_aa: CASSQALQGDQPQHF
clone_size: NA; d_call: TRBD1; j_call: TRBJ2-7; v_call: TRBV7-6; cdr3_length: 17; cdr3_nt: TGTGCCAGCAGCTTGGTCACCTTAGGACAGGGGACCGACGAGCAGTACTTC; cdr3_aa: CASSLVTLGQGTDEQYF
clone_size: NA; d_call: TRBD1; j_call: TRBJ2-7; v_call: TRBV2; cdr3_length: 15; cdr3_nt: TGTGCCAGCATTCGACAGGGGTTTGGCCGCTACGAGCAGTACTTC; cdr3_aa: CASIRQGFGRYEQYF
clone_size: NA; d_call: TRBD1; j_call: TRBJ2-3; v_call: TRBV28; cdr3_length: 15; cdr3_nt: TGTGCCAGCAGTAACAGGGGGCCGAGGACAGATACGCAGTATTTT; cdr3_aa: CASSNRGPRTDTQYF
clone_size: NA; d_call: NA; j_call: TRBJ2-2; v_call: TRBV27; cdr3_length: 14; cdr3_nt: TGTGCCACCGCCCGACAGCAGGACACCGGGGAGCTGTTTTTT; cdr3_aa: CATARQQDTGELFF
clone_size: NA; d_call: NA; j_call: TRBJ2-2; v_call: TRBV11-3; cdr3_length: 15; cdr3_nt: TGTGCCAGCAGCTTAGTCGGGACTGACACCGGGGAGCTGTTTTTT; cdr3_aa: CASSLVGTDTGELFF
clone_size: NA; d_call: TRBD1; j_call: TRBJ1-4; v_call: TRBV5-1; cdr3_length: 14; cdr3_nt: TGCGCCAGCACCGCCGGGACAGGGGATGAAAAACTGTTTTTT; cdr3_aa: CASTAGTGDEKLFF